The present TCR beta chain was sequenced within a study of T cells after yellow fever vaccination. Findings and caveats of the study: Peak timing came faster in the weaker secondary response, day 5 versus 15.

A few counts support this clonotype. Its antigen is not known. From germline, CDR1 is SGHTA and CDR2 FQGNSA. The CDR3 runs to 13 residues. The V and J ends lost 3 bases and 5 bases respectively, with 10 bases between them. Universal primer sites and UMIs were introduced during 5'RACE template-switching synthesis of TCR cDNA. TCRdb reanalysed the 5' RACE reads using MiXCR and keeps one entry per CDR3 protein. Of under 300,000 distinct CDR3 sequences in the sample, 6.9% were seen once. The chain links TRBV7-2 to TRBJ2-5; a possible D gene is TRBD1 (5 bases). The source was CD4+ T cells sorted from PBMCs, collected 15 days after the yellow fever booster vaccination. The TCR originated in a man aged 25 to 40 who received the YFV17D yellow fever vaccine. CDR3 amino acids: CASSFNRRETQYF. The CDR3 nucleotides are TGTGCCAGCAGCTTCAACAGGCGGGAGACCCAGTACTTC.